These 3 T cell receptor beta chains originate from one sample sequenced in a study of cytomegalovirus exposure and HLA in healthy donors. The PCR was carried out with 60 Vbeta primers and 13 Jbeta primers. Using immunoSEQ multiplex PCR, the repertoire was profiled, and TCRdb retains in-frame clones only, with some absent. The sample lists approximately 85,000 clones; roughly 75% were seen once. Sequenced: PBMCs. The source is a man between 25 and 39 years old in good health and CMV-seronegative.

This clone was observed a single time. J is TRBJ2-7 and V is TRBV5-4, with 12 positions matching TRBD2. J gave up 3 bases and V 4 bases, and 8 bases lay outside the gene matches. The germline V gene has CDR1 SGHNT and CDR2 YYREEE (reference sequence). The CDR3 is made up of 16 amino acids. The CDR3 DNA sequence: TGTGCCAGCAGCCCTACTTCGACTAGCGGGAGCTACGAGCAGTACTTC. Protein: CASSPTSTSGSYEQYF.

V and J are TRBV4-1 and TRBJ1-4; D is undetermined. Trimming shortened V by 0 bases and J by 12 bases, and 11 bases separated the two germline ends. Germline lookup yields CDR1 MGHRA and CDR2 YSYEKL. The CDR3 is 13 residues long. CDR3 sequence reads: CASSQDPLGQLFF. CDR3 DNA sequence: TGCGCCAGCAGCCAAGATCCGCTAGGCCAACTGTTTTTT.

The chain recombines TRBV9 with TRBJ1-2; D may be TRBD1 (5 bases). The CDR3 consists of 14 residues. Germline V CDR1 and CDR2: SGDLS, YYNGEE. Deletions cut 5 bases from V and 3 bases from J, with 14 bases between. Here the CDR3 reads CASSSFGRDYGYTF. Here the CDR3 DNA reads TGTGCCAGCAGTTCCTTCGGCAGGGACTATGGCTACACCTTC.